This T cell receptor (beta chain) was retrieved from a study of blood T cells in healthy people across ages. General study results and limits: Older age coincided with a roughly linear decline in TCR beta diversity per million T cells. It was the long-lived donors that had more naive CD4+ cells and higher diversity than aged donors. CMV infection status of these donors was not known.

Through a sample-barcoded 5' primer and a J-beta primer mix, a second PCR was run for roughly 7 to 12 cycles. TCRdb called the 5' RACE reads again in MiXCR, with one record for every CDR3 protein. The table has 790,000 or so distinct CDR3 sequences, more than 55% seen once. From germline, CDR1 is SGHTA and CDR2 FQGNSA. This CDR3 has 14 residues. PBMCs numbering at least 6.5 million were isolated per sample. On this clonotype itself: Antigen specificity is unknown.

The rearrangement links TRBV7-2 to TRBJ2-7; D not resolved. With the DNA end fitting TRBJ2-5 better, the J assignment may be wrong. Sequencing was performed on blood. The receptor's source is a man aged 40-49 years in good health. The CDR3 loop is CASSLVRSMETQYF. CDR3 nucleotides: TGTGCCAGCAGCTTAGTAAGGAGCATGGAGACCCAGTACTTC.